What follows describes a single T cell receptor (beta chain). Its antigen is unknown. TCRdb reanalysed the 5' RACE reads using MiXCR and keeps one entry per CDR3 protein. Of 300,000 to 350,000 distinct CDR3 sequences in the sample, roughly an eighth were seen once. Germline-derived CDR1 and CDR2 are SGHTA and FQGNSA. This CDR3 is 15 amino acids long. The J segment lost 11 bases and the V segment lost 5 bases, leaving 10 bases of the junction unmatched. These data come from a study of T-cell memory formation after mild COVID-19. Notes on the study in general: Researchers report contracting CD4+ clones mostly in CM and EM, with CD8+ clones in EMRA. Some clones that responded were present in memory (sampled pre-infection), which suggests cross-reactive memory joined. From day 15 to 85, contracting clones were balanced between CD4 and CD8, whereas later expanders leaned toward CD4+.

The J gene is TRBJ1-6, the V gene TRBV7-2; 9 bases map to TRBD1. Sequencing input: PBMCs or a T cell subset sorted from them (not recorded which). The receptor comes from a man aged 18-30 years who had mild COVID-19 (a few samples of this study predate the infection). Cell type and time point are not known. CDR3 sequence (DNA): TGTGCCAGCAGCCAATCCCGGACAGGGGCTCCACCCCTCCACTTT. As protein: CASSQSRTGAPPLHF.